This T cell receptor beta chain is drawn from a study of T cells expressing NK-cell markers. The V gene's germline CDR1 is KGHSH and CDR2 LQKENI. This CDR3 comprises 17 residues. From the 5' RACE reads, TCRdb lists one entry per CDR3 protein and no DNA. The ten most abundant clones cover more than 3.5% of a sample with around 260,000 distinct CDR3 sequences. The V gene is TRBV18, the J gene TRBJ2-1; TCRdb's D gene call, TRBD2, goes unchecked for lack of DNA. The sequencing input was blood T cells: a sorted CD56 or NKG2C T cell subset, CD4+ or CD8+ T cells, or bulk PBMC T cells (not recorded which). The receptor was derived from a woman between 18 and 75 years old in good health. CDR3 in amino acids: CASSPPQRESSYNEQFF.